This entry describes one T cell receptor (beta chain). This specimen belongs to a study of cytomegalovirus exposure and HLA in healthy donors. This PCR relied on a set of 60 Vbeta primers and 13 Jbeta primers. Method: immunoSEQ multiplex PCR; TCRdb's copy keeps in-frame clones and lacks some. The sample lists 130,000 or so clones; roughly four fifths were seen once. Germline V gene data show CDR1 as MGHDK and CDR2 as SYGVNS. The CDR3 length is 14 residues. The germline V and J ends were trimmed by 2 bases and 2 bases, with 10 bases remaining between them. Sequencing was carried out using PBMCs. The receptor comes from a man between 18 and 35 years old in good health and CMV-seropositive. The V and J genes are TRBV25-1 and TRBJ2-7; a possible D gene is TRBD2 (6 bases). CDR3 DNA sequence: TGTGCCAGCAGTGAAGTGGGAGGTGCCTACGAGCAGTACTTC. Translation gives CASSEVGGAYEQYF.